This T cell receptor beta chain is from a study of blood T cell repertoires in COVID-19. Study-level background: The cDNA or gDNA used as material had been derived from T cells, B-cell-depleted T cells, or PBMCs.

V dropped 4 bases and J dropped 1 base, with 10 bases sitting between them. This CDR3 has 14 amino acids. From germline, CDR1 is LGHDT and CDR2 YNNKEL (reference sequence). The table came from immunoSEQ multiplex PCR; TCRdb's copy has only in-frame clones and leaves some out. The sample has 250,000 to 300,000 clones; more than 75% are singletons. The chain links TRBV3-1 (or the pseudogene TRBV3-2) to TRBJ1-1; D is ambiguous. The clonotype comes from a woman aged 40 to 50 who had recovered from COVID-19. The sample consisted of peripheral blood. The CDR3 spells CASSPRVGNTEAFF. For the CDR3, the DNA is TGTGCCAGCAGCCCGAGGGTGGGGAACACTGAAGCTTTCTTT.